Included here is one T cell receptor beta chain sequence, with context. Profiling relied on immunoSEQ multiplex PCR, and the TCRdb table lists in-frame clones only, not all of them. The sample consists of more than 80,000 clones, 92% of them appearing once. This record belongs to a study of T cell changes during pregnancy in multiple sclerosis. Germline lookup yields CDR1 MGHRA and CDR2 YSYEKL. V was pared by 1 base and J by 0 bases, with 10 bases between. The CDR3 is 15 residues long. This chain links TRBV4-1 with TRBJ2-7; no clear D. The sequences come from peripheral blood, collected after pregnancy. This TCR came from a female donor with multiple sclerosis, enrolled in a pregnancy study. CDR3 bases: TGCGCCAGCAGCCAAGCCTCAGAACCCTCCTACGAGCAGTACTTC. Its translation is CASSQASEPSYEQYF.